The 26 T cell receptor beta chains in this list originate from one sample, sequenced in a study of blood T cell repertoires in COVID-19. Here immunoSEQ multiplex PCR was the method, and the copy in TCRdb shows in-frame clones only, minus some. The profile shows 80,000 to 95,000 clones, around 85% of them singletons. Sequencing was performed on peripheral blood. The receptors shown here come from a man older than 75 with active or convalescent COVID-19.

This chain joins TRBV14 and TRBJ2-1; D is unresolved. Deletions cut 4 bases from V and 9 bases from J, with 10 bases between. Germline CDR1 SGHDN, CDR2 FVKESK. This CDR3 is 12 amino acids long. CDR3 in amino acids: CASSRHTGEQFF. The CDR3, as DNA: TGTGCCAGCAGCCGGCACACGGGTGAGCAGTTCTTC.

The V gene is TRBV12-3 or TRBV12-4, the J gene TRBJ2-7, with 11 bases fitting TRBD2. The CDR3 has 12 residues. V dropped 7 bases and J dropped 7; count of bases not matched to a gene: 3. The CDR3 sequence: CASKLAGDEQYF. DNA of the CDR3: TGTGCCAGCAAACTAGCGGGGGATGAGCAGTACTTC.

V usage is TRBV10-2 and J usage is TRBJ2-2; the match to TRBD1 covers 8 bases. Germline loops: CDR1 WSHSY, CDR2 SAAADI. This CDR3 is 17 amino acids long. V gave up 6 bases and J gave up 4 bases; unmatched junction bases: 13. CDR3 residues: CASRASGTGPLTGELFF. The CDR3 bases are TGCGCCAGCAGGGCGTCCGGGACAGGACCACTCACCGGGGAGCTGTTTTTT.

The chain links TRBV19 to TRBJ2-3; 10 positions agree with TRBD2. The ends lost 7 bases at V and 4 bases at J; junction bases unmatched: 8. CDR3 length: 15 amino acids. CDR1 is LNHDA, CDR2 SQIVND, per germline (reference sequence). CDR3 DNA sequence: TGTGCCAGTACCGCAGCGGGGGGGCCTGCAGATACGCAGTATTTT. Translating it yields CASTAAGGPADTQYF.

The chain combines TRBV5-1 with TRBJ2-5; TRBD2 aligns across 8 bases. Per germline, CDR1 SGHRS and CDR2 YFSETQ. The CDR3 covers 12 residues. V lost 7 bases, J lost 4 bases, and 3 bases stayed unmatched. The CDR3 region is CASAREGETQYF. As DNA, the CDR3 is TGCGCCAGCGCACGGGAGGGAGAGACCCAGTACTTC.

In its sample, this clone was seen a few times. V is TRBV9 and J is TRBJ1-6, with TRBD1 matching over 8 bases. Germline V CDR1 and CDR2: SGDLS, YYNGEE. Trimming at V came to 2 bases and at J to 9 bases, leaving 4 bases not matched to a gene. There are 14 residues in the CDR3. CDR3 residues: CASSVGQGGSPLHF. CDR3 sequence (DNA): TGTGCCAGCAGCGTTGGACAGGGTGGTTCACCCCTCCACTTT.

The rearrangement joins TRBV25-1 to TRBJ2-5; TRBD2 matches at 7 bases. The CDR3 has 16 residues. V shed 5 bases, J shed 2 bases, and the junction held 11 bases outside the gene matches. Germline V gene sequence: CDR1 MGHDK, CDR2 SYGVNS. The CDR3: CASSSRGVGGQETQYF. DNA for the CDR3: TGTGCCAGCAGTTCCCGAGGGGTGGGGGGGCAAGAGACCCAGTACTTC.

J is TRBJ2-5 and V is TRBV2, with 10 positions matching TRBD2. Germline values: CDR1 SNHLY, CDR2 FYNNEI. The CDR3 totals 15 residues. Trimming at V came to 1 base and at J to 5 bases, leaving 4 bases not matched to a gene. CDR3 region: CASSEGSGGAETQYF. As DNA, the CDR3 is TGTGCCAGCAGTGAAGGGAGCGGGGGGGCGGAGACCCAGTACTTC.

The rearrangement uses TRBV25-1 and TRBJ1-3; tentatively, D is TRBD1 (6 bases). The germline CDR1 and CDR2 sequences are MGHDK and SYGVNS. V lost 5 bases, J lost 4 bases, and 9 bases lay in between. This CDR3 region has 13 residues. In DNA form, the CDR3 reads TGTGCCAGCAGTCCAGGGGCCGGAAACACCATATATTTT. This encodes CASSPGAGNTIYF. Full variable domain (missing parts from reference TRBV25-1 and TRBJ1-3): EADIYQTPRYLVIGTGKKITLECSQTMGHDKMYWYQQDPGMELHLIHYSYGVNSTEKGDLSSESTVSRIRTEHFPLTLESARPSHTSQYLCASSPGAGNTIYFGEGSWLTVV.

V is TRBV7-8 and J is TRBJ2-1, with 7 bases matching TRBD2. The CDR3 consists of 13 residues. The V segment lost 6 bases and the J segment 6 bases; nucleotides outside the gene matches: 5. Germline V lookup: CDR1 SGHVS, CDR2 FQNEAQ. The CDR3 region is CASSRGEINEQFF. The CDR3 DNA reads TGTGCCAGCAGTCGGGGGGAGATCAATGAGCAGTTCTTC.

This clone is medium-sized. The rearrangement joins TRBV7-8 to TRBJ1-2; no reliable D call. Between the trimmed V and J ends, which lost 0 bases and 4 bases, there was a span of 12 bases. Germline assignment: CDR1 SGHVS and CDR2 FQNEAQ. CDR3 size: 15 residues. CDR3 residues: CASSLAPGVGYGYTF. DNA for the CDR3: TGTGCCAGCAGCTTAGCGCCCGGGGTAGGCTATGGCTACACCTTC.

J is TRBJ2-1 and V is TRBV6-1, with TRBD1 as a possible D gene (7 bases). V lost 2 bases and J lost 8, with 22 bases in between. Per the germline V gene, CDR1 is MNHNS and CDR2 is SASEGT. CDR3 size: 17 residues. The CDR3 protein is CASSESTQGRMVYEQFF. CDR3 DNA sequence: TGTGCCAGCAGTGAATCAACACAGGGGAGGATGGTCTATGAGCAGTTCTTC.

CDR3 DNA sequence: TGTGCCAGCAGCTATGCAGGGACCTACGAGCAGTACTTC. The encoded protein is CASSYAGTYEQYF. This chain links TRBV5-4 with TRBJ2-7; tentatively, D is TRBD1 (5 bases). The CDR3 length is 13 residues. The germline V gene encodes CDR1 SGHNT and CDR2 YYREEE (reference sequence). V gave up 3 bases and J gave up 2 bases, with 9 bases separating them.

The rearrangement links TRBV10-3 to TRBJ2-5; TRBD1 agrees at 9 bases. The CDR3 runs 15 residues. Germline loops: CDR1 ENHRY, CDR2 SYGVKD. Trimming cost V 7 bases and J 7 bases; bases outside gene matches: 13. Here the CDR3 reads CAINAGTGSTGTQYF. The CDR3 bases are TGTGCCATCAATGCCGGGACAGGGTCAACGGGGACCCAGTACTTC.

The V call is TRBV7-6, the J call TRBJ1-6; TRBD1 might be the D (5 bases). CDR1 is SGHVS, CDR2 FNYEAQ, per germline. V lost 5 bases to trimming and J lost 6 bases, with 14 bases between them. CDR3 length: 15 amino acids. CDR3 sequence reads: CASSRQGQVNSPLHF. The CDR3 nucleotides are TGTGCCAGCAGCCGGCAGGGCCAGGTTAATTCACCCCTCCACTTT.

V usage is TRBV12-3 or TRBV12-4 and J usage is TRBJ1-5, with a tentative D call TRBD1 (5 bases). The CDR3 length is 12 residues. V lost 7 bases to trimming and J lost 11 bases, with 15 bases between them. Here the CDR3 reads CASTLDGQAQHF. CDR3 nucleotide sequence: TGTGCCAGCACCCTGGACGGACAAGCCCAGCATTTT.

CDR3 nucleotide sequence: TGTGCCAGCAGCCCATCCGGACAGGGGGACTACGAGCAGTACTTC. This gives the protein CASSPSGQGDYEQYF. The chain uses TRBV7-9 and TRBJ2-7; TRBD1 matches at 10 bases. Germline loops: CDR1 SEHNR, CDR2 FQNEAQ (reference sequence). The length of the CDR3 is 15 residues. The J segment lost 3 bases and the V segment lost 5 bases, leaving 7 bases of the junction unmatched.

V is TRBV5-4 and J is TRBJ1-2; 9 bases are a match to TRBD1. The V gene's germline CDR1 is SGHNT and CDR2 YYREEE (reference sequence). The CDR3 covers 15 residues. The V and J ends lost 2 bases and 3 bases, in that order; junction bases with no gene match: 5. The CDR3: CASSFGTGLDYGYTF. The CDR3 bases are TGTGCCAGCAGCTTCGGGACAGGGCTGGACTATGGCTACACCTTC.

The chain recombines TRBV13 with TRBJ1-4; TRBD1 aligns across 7 bases. Germline CDR1 is PRHDT and CDR2 is FYEKMQ (reference sequence). Trimming removed 4 bases from V and 5 bases from J; junction bases left unmatched: 4. The CDR3 covers 14 residues. The CDR3 DNA is TGTGCCAGCAGCTGGAGACAGGGAAATGAAAAACTGTTTTTT. Translated, it gives CASSWRQGNEKLFF. Based on the CDR3 plus reference TRBV13 and TRBJ1-4, the full variable domain is AAGVIQSPRHLIKEKRETATLKCYPIPRHDTVYWYQQGPGQDPQFLISFYEKMQSDKGSIPDRFSAQQFSDYHSELNMSSLELGDSALYFCASSWRQGNEKLFFGSGTQLSVL.

The genes are TRBV7-9 and TRBJ1-2; the match to TRBD1 covers 7 bases. The CDR3 covers 13 residues. Germline trimming cut 1 base from V and 4 bases from J; bases unmatched to any gene: 0. Germline V gives CDR1 SEHNR, CDR2 FQNEAQ (reference sequence). The CDR3 loop reads CASSLGQGYGYTF. In DNA, the CDR3 is TGTGCCAGCAGCTTAGGACAGGGCTATGGCTACACCTTC.

V and J are TRBV5-8 and TRBJ1-2; 9 bases are a match to TRBD1. The germline CDR1 and CDR2 sequences are SGHTS and YDEGEE. V was clipped by 1 base and J by 8 bases; unmatched bases: 0. The CDR3 is 12 residues long. CDR3 DNA sequence: TGTGCCAGCAGCTTGACAGGGGGCGGCTACACCTTC. It encodes CASSLTGGGYTF. The full variable domain, its missing parts supplied by reference TRBV5-8 and TRBJ1-2, is EAGVTQSPTHLIKTRGQQATLRCSPISGHTSVYWYQQALGLGLQFLLWYDEGEERNRGNFPPRFSGRQFPNYSSELNVNALELEDSALYLCASSLTGGGYTFGSGTRLTVV.

The chain links TRBV27 to TRBJ2-7; D remains unclear. Germline V gene sequence: CDR1 MNHEY, CDR2 SMNVEV (reference sequence). Trimming pared 5 bases from V and 0 bases from J, leaving 8 bases between. This CDR3 region has 13 residues. DNA for the CDR3: TGTGCCAGCAGTCGACTGGGCTCCTACGAGCAGTACTTC. Residues: CASSRLGSYEQYF.

The chain joins TRBV15 to TRBJ2-7; TRBD1 matches at 9 bases. Trimming took 1 base from V and 5 from J; bases not matched to a gene: 9. Germline V CDR1 and CDR2: LNHNV, YYDKDF (reference sequence). The CDR3 has 16 residues. For the CDR3, the DNA is TGTGCCACCAGCAGAGGCTTCGAGGGACAGGGAAACGAGCAGTACTTC. Protein product: CATSRGFEGQGNEQYF. Using reference TRBV15 and TRBJ2-7 for the parts outside the CDR3, the full variable domain is DAMVIQNPRYQVTQFGKPVTLSCSQTLNHNVMYWYQQKSSQAPKLLFHYYDKDFNNEADTPDNFQSRRPNTSFCFLDIRSPGLGDTAMYLCATSRGFEGQGNEQYFGPGTRLTVT.

This clone has only a few counts. CDR3 DNA: TGTGCCAGCAGTTTACGGGTTGTGAGCTCACCCCTCCACTTT. This sequence encodes CASSLRVVSSPLHF. This chain connects TRBV27 to TRBJ1-6; D uncertain. Germline lookup yields CDR1 MNHEY and CDR2 SMNVEV (reference sequence). V lost 2 bases and J 10 bases, leaving 12 bases between the germline ends. The CDR3 runs to 14 residues.

V usage is TRBV9 and J usage is TRBJ2-2; D remains unclear. The CDR3 length is 15 residues. Per the germline V gene, CDR1 is SGDLS and CDR2 is YYNGEE. V lost 1 base and J 4 bases, leaving 11 bases between the germline ends. CDR3 sequence reads: CASSVLSVPTGELFF. DNA for the CDR3: TGTGCCAGCAGCGTACTCTCGGTCCCCACCGGGGAGCTGTTTTTT.

This chain joins TRBV5-4 and TRBJ1-2; D may be TRBD1 (6 bases). This CDR3 contains 14 residues. Trimming pared 0 bases from V and 7 bases from J, leaving 13 bases between. Germline assignment: CDR1 SGHNT and CDR2 YYREEE (reference sequence). CDR3 sequence: CASSLAGGLGGYTF. The DNA for the CDR3 is TGTGCCAGCAGCTTGGCCGGGGGGCTGGGTGGCTACACCTTC.